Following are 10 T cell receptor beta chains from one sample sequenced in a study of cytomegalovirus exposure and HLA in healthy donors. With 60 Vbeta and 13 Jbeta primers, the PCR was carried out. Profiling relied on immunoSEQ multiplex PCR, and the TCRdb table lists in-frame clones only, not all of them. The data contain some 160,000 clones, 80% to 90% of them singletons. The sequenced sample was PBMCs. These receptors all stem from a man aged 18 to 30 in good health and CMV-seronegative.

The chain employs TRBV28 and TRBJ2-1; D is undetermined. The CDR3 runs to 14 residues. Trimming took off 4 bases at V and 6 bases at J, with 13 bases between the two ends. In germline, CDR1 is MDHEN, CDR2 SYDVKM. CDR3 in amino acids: CASSSVVLSNEQFF. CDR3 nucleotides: TGTGCCAGCAGTTCGGTCGTATTGAGCAATGAGCAGTTCTTC.

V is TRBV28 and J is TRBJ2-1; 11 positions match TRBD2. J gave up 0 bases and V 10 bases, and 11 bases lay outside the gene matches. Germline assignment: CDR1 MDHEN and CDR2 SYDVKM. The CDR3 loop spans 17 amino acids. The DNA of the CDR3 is TGTGCCATAAGGGGGGGACTAGCGGTAAGCTCCTACAATGAGCAGTTCTTC. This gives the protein CAIRGGLAVSSYNEQFF.

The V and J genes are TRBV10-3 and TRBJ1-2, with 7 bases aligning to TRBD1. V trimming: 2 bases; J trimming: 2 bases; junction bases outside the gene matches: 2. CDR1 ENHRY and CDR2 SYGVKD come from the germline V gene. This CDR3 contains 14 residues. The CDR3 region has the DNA TGTGCCATCAGTGAGCAACAGGGGAACTATGGCTACACCTTC. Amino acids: CAISEQQGNYGYTF.

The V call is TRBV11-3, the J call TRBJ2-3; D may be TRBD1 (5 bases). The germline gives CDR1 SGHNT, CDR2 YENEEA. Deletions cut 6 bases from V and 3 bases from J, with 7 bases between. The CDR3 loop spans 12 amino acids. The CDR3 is CASRAGTDTQYF. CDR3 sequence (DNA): TGTGCCAGCAGGGCAGGGACAGATACGCAGTATTTT.

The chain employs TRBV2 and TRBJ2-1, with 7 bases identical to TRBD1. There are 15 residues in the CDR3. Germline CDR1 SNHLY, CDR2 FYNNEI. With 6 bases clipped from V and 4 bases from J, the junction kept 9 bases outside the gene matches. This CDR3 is CASRIGDSLYNEQFF. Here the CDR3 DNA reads TGTGCCAGCAGGATAGGGGACAGTCTTTACAATGAGCAGTTCTTC. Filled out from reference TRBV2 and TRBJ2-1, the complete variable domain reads EPEVTQTPSHQVTQMGQEVILRCVPISNHLYFYWYRQILGQKVEFLVSFYNNEISEKSEIFDDQFSVERPDGSNFTLKIRSTKLEDSAMYFCASRIGDSLYNEQFFGPGTRLTVL.

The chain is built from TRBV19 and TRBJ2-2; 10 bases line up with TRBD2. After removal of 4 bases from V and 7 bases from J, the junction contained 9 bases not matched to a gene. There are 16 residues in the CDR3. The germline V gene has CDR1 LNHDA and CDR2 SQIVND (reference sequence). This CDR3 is CASSRWGTSVNGELFF. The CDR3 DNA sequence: TGTGCCAGTAGTAGGTGGGGGACTAGCGTTAACGGGGAGCTGTTTTTT.

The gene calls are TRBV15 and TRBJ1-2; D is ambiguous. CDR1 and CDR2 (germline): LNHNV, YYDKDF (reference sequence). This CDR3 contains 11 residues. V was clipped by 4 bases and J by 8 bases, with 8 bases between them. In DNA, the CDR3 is TGTGCCACCAGCAACCCTCGGGGCTACACCTTC. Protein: CATSNPRGYTF.

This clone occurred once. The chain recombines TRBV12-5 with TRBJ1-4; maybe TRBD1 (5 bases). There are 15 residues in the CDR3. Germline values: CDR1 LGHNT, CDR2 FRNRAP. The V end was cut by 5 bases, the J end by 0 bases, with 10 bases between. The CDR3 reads CASGRGGATNEKLFF. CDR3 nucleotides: TGTGCTAGTGGTCGCGGAGGGGCAACTAATGAAAAACTGTTTTTT.

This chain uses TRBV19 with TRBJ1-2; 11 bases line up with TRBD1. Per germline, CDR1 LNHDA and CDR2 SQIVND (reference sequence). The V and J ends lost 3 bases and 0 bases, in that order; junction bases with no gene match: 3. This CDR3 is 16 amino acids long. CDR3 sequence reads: CASSMRDRGTNYGYTF. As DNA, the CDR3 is TGTGCCAGTAGTATGCGGGACAGGGGGACTAACTATGGCTACACCTTC.

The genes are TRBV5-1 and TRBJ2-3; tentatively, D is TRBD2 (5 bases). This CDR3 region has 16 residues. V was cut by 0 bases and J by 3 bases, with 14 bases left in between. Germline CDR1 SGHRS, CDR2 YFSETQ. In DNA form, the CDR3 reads TGCGCCAGCAGCTTGGCCGGGCGGACTGGGACAGATACGCAGTATTTT. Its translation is CASSLAGRTGTDTQYF.